Below are 18 T cell receptor beta chains sequenced from a single sample in a study of shared clonotypes between healthy human individuals. Clones were read by immunoSEQ multiplex PCR, and TCRdb kept only the in-frame ones, dropping some. The sample comprises just over 2,000,000 clones, roughly 94% of which are singletons, and roughly 0.13% rests with the top ten. The sample consisted of naive CD4+ T cells sorted from blood. Documented subset: CD45RA+ positively selected. These receptor sequences come from a man between 18 and 35 years old in good health.

The chain employs TRBV4-1 and TRBJ2-4; 8 bases are a match to TRBD1. Germline V gene data show CDR1 as MGHRA and CDR2 as YSYEKL. This CDR3 has 15 residues. The J segment lost 4 bases and the V segment lost 4 bases, leaving 6 bases of the junction unmatched. The CDR3 is CASSRDRDRKNIQYF. The CDR3 DNA is TGCGCCAGCAGCCGAGACCGGGACAGGAAAAACATTCAGTACTTC.

The chain is built from TRBV12-5 and TRBJ2-7, with 11 bases aligning to TRBD2. The CDR3 is 17 residues long. Trimming cost V 2 bases and J 2 bases; bases outside gene matches: 8. From germline, CDR1 is LGHNT and CDR2 FRNRAP. The CDR3 nucleotides read TGTGCTAGTGGTTTGTCGATAGCGGGAGGGCCCGCCTACGAGCAGTACTTC. The encoded protein is CASGLSIAGGPAYEQYF.

V usage is TRBV6-5 and J usage is TRBJ2-1; D tentatively reads TRBD1 or TRBD2 (6 bases each). Germline V gene sequence: CDR1 MNHEY, CDR2 SVGAGI. Trimming removed 6 bases at V and 8 bases at J, with 8 bases between. The CDR3 extends over 11 amino acids. This chain's CDR3 is CASRGGDEQFF. The CDR3, as DNA: TGTGCCAGCAGGGGGGGCGATGAGCAGTTCTTC.

In the case of this clone: Other DNA sequences within the sample encode an identical CDR3. The chain employs TRBV5-1 and TRBJ2-1, with D possibly called TRBD1 or TRBD2 (6 bases each). V gave up 4 bases and J gave up 4 bases, with 9 bases separating them. The CDR3 sequence is 13 residues long. Per germline, CDR1 SGHRS and CDR2 YFSETQ. The CDR3 loop is CASSGGGYNEQFF. CDR3 DNA sequence: TGCGCCAGCAGCGGAGGGGGGTACAATGAGCAGTTCTTC.

Regarding this clone: The same CDR3 can be traced to other DNA sequences in this sample. The chain uses TRBV4-1 and TRBJ1-5, with D unclear. Per the germline V gene, CDR1 is MGHRA and CDR2 is YSYEKL. This CDR3 has 14 residues. V was trimmed by 1 base and J by 0 bases, leaving 4 bases between them. This chain's CDR3 is CASSQGHSNQPQHF. The CDR3 coding sequence is TGCGCCAGCAGCCAAGGTCATAGCAATCAGCCCCAGCATTTT.

V gene TRBV19 combines with J gene TRBJ2-4; TRBD1 agrees at 10 bases. CDR1 is LNHDA, CDR2 SQIVND, per germline (reference sequence). J was trimmed by 5 bases and V by 2 bases; bases with no gene match: 6. This CDR3 spans 16 amino acids. The CDR3 here is CASSILGQGRENIQYF. The CDR3 nucleotides are TGTGCCAGTAGTATACTGGGACAGGGGAGGGAAAACATTCAGTACTTC.

This chain links TRBV5-1 with TRBJ1-3, with D possibly TRBD1 on 5 matching bases. Trimming took off 0 bases at V and 0 bases at J, with 13 bases between the two ends. Germline lookup yields CDR1 SGHRS and CDR2 YFSETQ. The CDR3 is made up of 17 amino acids. CDR3 loop: CASSLAGLRDSGNTIYF. The CDR3 coding sequence is TGCGCCAGCAGCTTGGCGGGACTGCGGGACTCTGGAAACACCATATATTTT.

Notes on this clone: In the same sample, other DNA sequences code for this CDR3. The V call is TRBV5-1, the J call TRBJ2-7; 12 positions agree with TRBD2. The V gene's germline CDR1 is SGHRS and CDR2 YFSETQ. Trimming removed 3 bases from V and 1 base from J; junction bases left unmatched: 2. CDR3 length: 15 residues. CDR3 coding DNA: TGCGCCAGCAGCTCCGGACTAGCGGGATCCTACGAGCAGTACTTC. Residues: CASSSGLAGSYEQYF.

This chain joins TRBV18 and TRBJ2-1; tentatively, D is TRBD2 (6 bases). Germline V gene lookup returns CDR1 KGHSH and CDR2 LQKENI. The CDR3 loop spans 15 amino acids. V was cut by 6 bases and J by 3 bases, with 15 bases left in between. This CDR3 is CASSSGLMNYNEQFF. The CDR3, as DNA: TGTGCCAGCTCTTCGGGACTGATGAACTACAATGAGCAGTTCTTC.

The chain carries TRBV4-3 and TRBJ2-1; 7 nucleotides agree with TRBD1. The CDR3 is 13 residues long. Looked up from germline, CDR1 is LGHNA and CDR2 is YSLEER. Losses at the gene ends were 0 bases for V and 13 bases for J; bases not matched to a gene: 6. The CDR3 here is CASSQEGTVKQFF. The CDR3 DNA follows: TGCGCCAGCAGCCAAGAGGGGACAGTAAAACAGTTCTTC.

The gene calls are TRBV6-1 and TRBJ1-6; TRBD1 matches 9 bases. The V and J ends lost 7 bases and 2 bases, in that order; junction bases with no gene match: 3. CDR1 is MNHNS, CDR2 SASEGT, per germline. There are 15 residues in the CDR3. The CDR3 DNA reads TGTGCCAGCATCACAGGGGGCACCTATAATTCACCCCTCCACTTT. It yields the protein CASITGGTYNSPLHF.

J is TRBJ2-5 and V is TRBV7-9; D not resolved. V was cut by 3 bases and J by 1 base, with 9 bases left in between. This CDR3 has 14 residues. The germline CDR1 and CDR2 sequences are SEHNR and FQNEAQ (reference sequence). CDR3 region: CASSFSSSQETQYF. The CDR3, as DNA: TGTGCCAGCAGCTTTTCGAGCTCCCAAGAGACCCAGTACTTC.

This clone appeared a single time. The rearrangement joins TRBV14 to TRBJ1-2; 7 nucleotides agree with TRBD1. This CDR3 contains 15 residues. Germline lookup yields CDR1 SGHDN and CDR2 FVKESK. V gave up 1 base and J gave up 6 bases; unmatched junction bases: 8. The CDR3 DNA reads TGTGCCAGCAGCCAAGGGACAGGAGGGAGGCATGGCTACACCTTC. Encoded protein: CASSQGTGGRHGYTF.

The V call is TRBV6-5, the J call TRBJ2-7, with D possibly being TRBD2 (6 bases). The germline gives CDR1 MNHEY, CDR2 SVGAGI. The CDR3 sequence is 13 residues long. The V gene lost 0 bases and the J gene lost 6 bases, with 9 bases spanning the gap. The CDR3 sequence is CASSYSRGTEQYF. The CDR3 DNA reads TGTGCCAGCAGTTACTCCCGCGGGACCGAGCAGTACTTC.

The chain uses TRBV5-1 and TRBJ2-1, with a weak D call TRBD1 (5 bases). This CDR3 has 13 residues. V shed 0 bases and J shed 10 bases, with 11 bases lying between them. CDR1 and CDR2 from the germline V gene are SGHRS and YFSETQ. The CDR3 protein is CASSLGQPREQFF. The CDR3 DNA follows: TGCGCCAGCAGCTTGGGACAGCCAAGGGAGCAGTTCTTC.

This clone has a handful of counts. The chain is built from TRBV6-6 and TRBJ1-6; no clear D gene. Germline loops: CDR1 MNHNY, CDR2 SVGAGI (reference sequence). The CDR3 totals 14 residues. Trimming took 3 bases from V and 6 from J, leaving 9 bases between them. The CDR3: CASSYSGANSPLHF. Here the CDR3 DNA reads TGTGCCAGCAGTTATTCAGGAGCTAATTCACCCCTCCACTTT.

The gene calls are TRBV4-2 and TRBJ1-4, with D possibly being TRBD1 (5 bases). Germline CDR1 LGHNA, CDR2 YNFKEQ. V was pared by 2 bases and J by 4 bases, with 14 bases between. The CDR3 spans 16 residues. As DNA, the CDR3 is TGTGCCAGCAGCCAATTCCAGCTGGGGGATAATGAAAAACTGTTTTTT. Amino acids: CASSQFQLGDNEKLFF.

The rearrangement uses TRBV28 and TRBJ2-5, with D possibly being TRBD1 (5 bases). Germline lookup yields CDR1 MDHEN and CDR2 SYDVKM. The length of the CDR3 is 14 residues. Trimming removed 2 bases from V and 5 bases from J, with 12 bases in between. The CDR3 sequence is CASSLRQGDETQYF. Written as DNA, the CDR3 is TGTGCCAGCAGTTTACGCCAGGGTGACGAGACCCAGTACTTC.